This TCR beta chain was profiled in a study of lymphopenia after photon versus proton radiotherapy. Study findings and constraints: In patients who died, overall survival fell as post-nadir TCR diversity dropped more. Proton therapy kept repertoires fairly stable, unlike photons, which gained effector/memory cells. Post-nadir diversity loss with photons came from oligoclonal expansion, particularly CD8+ Temra cells.

Germline CDR1 reads SGHAT; CDR2 reads FQNNGV. The CDR3 sequence is 14 residues long. V lost 1 base and J 6 bases, leaving 10 bases between the germline ends. A remark on this clone: Antigen unknown.

The table came from immunoSEQ multiplex PCR; TCRdb's copy has only in-frame clones and leaves some out. The sample carries under 35,000 clones, 85% to 90% recorded once. This TCR derives from a woman in her 70s with pancreatic cancer. Some clones in this sample may be carry-over from other donors' samples. The sequences come from peripheral blood, collected from a patient treated with proton-based radiotherapy. This chain links TRBV11-2 with TRBJ2-1; possible D gene TRBD2, 5 bases. As DNA, the CDR3 is TGTGCCAGCAGCTTAGTTCAGCGGCCCAATGAGCAGTTCTTC. This codes for CASSLVQRPNEQFF.